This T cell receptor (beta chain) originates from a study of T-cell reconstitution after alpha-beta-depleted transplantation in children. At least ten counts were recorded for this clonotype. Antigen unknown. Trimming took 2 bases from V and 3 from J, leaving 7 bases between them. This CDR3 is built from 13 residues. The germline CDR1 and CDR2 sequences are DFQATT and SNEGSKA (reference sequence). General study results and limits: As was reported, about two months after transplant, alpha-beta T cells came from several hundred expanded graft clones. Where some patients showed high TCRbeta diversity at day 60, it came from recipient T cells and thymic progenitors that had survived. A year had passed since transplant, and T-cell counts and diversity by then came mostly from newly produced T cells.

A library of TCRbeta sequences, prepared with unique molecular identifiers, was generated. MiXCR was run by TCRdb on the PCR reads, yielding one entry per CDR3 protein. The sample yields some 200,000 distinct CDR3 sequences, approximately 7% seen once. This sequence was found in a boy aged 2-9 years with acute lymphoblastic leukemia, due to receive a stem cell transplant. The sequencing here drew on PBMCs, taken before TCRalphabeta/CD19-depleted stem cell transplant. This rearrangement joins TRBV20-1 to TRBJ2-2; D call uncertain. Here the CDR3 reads CSARQRYTGELFF. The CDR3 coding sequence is TGCAGTGCTAGACAGAGATACACCGGGGAGCTGTTTTTT.